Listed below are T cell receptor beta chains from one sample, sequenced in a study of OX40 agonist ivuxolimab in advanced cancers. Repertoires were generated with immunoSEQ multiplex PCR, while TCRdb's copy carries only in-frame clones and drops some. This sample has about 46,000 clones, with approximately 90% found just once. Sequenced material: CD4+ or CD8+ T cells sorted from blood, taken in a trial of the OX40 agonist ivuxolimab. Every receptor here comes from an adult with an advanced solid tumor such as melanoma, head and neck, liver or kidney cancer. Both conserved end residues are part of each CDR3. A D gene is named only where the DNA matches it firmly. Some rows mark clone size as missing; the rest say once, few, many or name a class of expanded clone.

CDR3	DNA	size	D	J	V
CASSGGLTTNEQFF	TGTGCCAGCAGTGGGGGACTTACTACCAATGAGCAGTTCTTC	medium-sized	-	TRBJ2-1	TRBV6-1
CASSPTSGRGTDTQYF	TGTGCCAGCAGCCCGACTAGCGGGAGGGGCACAGATACGCAGTATTTT	-	TRBD2	TRBJ2-3	TRBV7-9
CASSMTPGLLYEQYF	TGTGCCAGCAGCATGACGCCGGGACTACTCTACGAGCAGTACTTC	-	TRBD2	TRBJ2-7	TRBV7-2
CANLLRRGGNEQFF	TGTGCCAATCTCTTACGTCGGGGAGGCAATGAGCAGTTCTTC	-	-	TRBJ2-1	TRBV27
CASSDPTTEHSTDTQYF	TGTGCCAGCAGCGATCCAACAACCGAACACAGCACAGATACGCAGTATTTT	-	-	TRBJ2-3	TRBV25-1
CASSALQGGLSPLHF	TGTGCCAGCAGCGCGTTACAGGGCGGATTGTCACCCCTCCACTTT	-	-	TRBJ1-6	TRBV5-1
CASSLGTGTYEQYF	TGTGCCAGCAGCTTAGGGACAGGAACCTACGAGCAGTACTTC	-	TRBD1	TRBJ2-7	TRBV5-6
CATSRETGVKTQYF	TGTGCCACCAGCAGAGAGACAGGGGTGAAGACCCAGTACTTC	-	TRBD1	TRBJ2-5	TRBV15
CASSLGRGQGYEQYF	TGTGCCAGCAGCCTAGGTAGGGGACAGGGCTACGAGCAGTACTTC	-	TRBD1	TRBJ2-7	TRBV7-9
CASSVGFSTEAFF	TGTGCCAGCAGCGTAGGATTCAGTACTGAAGCTTTCTTT	few	-	TRBJ1-1	TRBV9
CASSLGTAGHEQFF	TGTGCCAGCAGCTTAGGAACGGCAGGTCATGAGCAGTTCTTC	-	-	TRBJ2-1	TRBV7-6
CASSETTGVSTGELFF	TGTGCCAGCAGCGAAACTACTGGAGTGAGCACCGGGGAGCTGTTTTTT	-	-	TRBJ2-2	TRBV9
CATSRGTSPNIQYF	TGTGCCACCAGCAGGGGGACTAGCCCCAATATTCAGTACTTC	-	TRBD2	TRBJ2-4	TRBV15
CAWSSASGGGGEQFF	TGTGCCTGGAGCTCCGCTAGCGGGGGGGGAGGTGAGCAGTTCTTC	-	TRBD2	TRBJ2-1	TRBV30
CASSDSSVASGSTDTQYF	TGTGCCAGCAGTGACTCGAGTGTGGCTAGCGGTAGCACAGATACGCAGTATTTT	-	TRBD2	TRBJ2-3	TRBV6-4
CASSEGGETDTQYF	TGTGCCAGCAGTGAAGGGGGCGAGACAGATACGCAGTATTTT	-	TRBD1	TRBJ2-3	TRBV9
CASSGRSGGAFYNEQFF	TGTGCCAGTAGTGGACGTAGCGGGGGGGCCTTTTACAATGAGCAGTTCTTC	hyperexpanded	TRBD2	TRBJ2-1	TRBV19
CASSLKDGTYEQYF	TGTGCCAGCAGCTTAAAAGACGGGACCTACGAGCAGTACTTC	-	-	TRBJ2-7	TRBV7-3
CASSLGGGIASETQYF	TGTGCCAGCAGTTTGGGCGGGGGGATTGCCTCGGAGACCCAGTACTTC	-	TRBD2	TRBJ2-5	TRBV28
CASSQVGLLDEKLFF	TGCGCCAGCAGCCAGGTCGGGCTCTTGGATGAAAAACTGTTTTTT	-	-	TRBJ1-4	TRBV4-1